The 11 T cell receptor beta chains in this list originate from one sample, sequenced in a study of blood T cell repertoires in COVID-19. Data came from immunoSEQ multiplex PCR; TCRdb stores just in-frame clones and leaves some out. The data hold under 250,000 clones, with 83% observed a single time. The sample comprised peripheral blood. The origin of the receptors is a woman aged 45-65 years with acute or convalescent COVID-19.

DNA for the CDR3: TGTGCCAGCAGCGTGGGACTAGCGTATTCTCTGGCCTACGAGCAGTACTTC. Protein sequence: CASSVGLAYSLAYEQYF. This chain joins TRBV7-2 and TRBJ2-7; 10 nucleotides align to TRBD2. CDR1 is SGHTA and CDR2 is FQGNSA in the germline V gene. This CDR3 spans 17 amino acids. J gave up 2 bases and V 5 bases, and 12 bases lay outside the gene matches.

The chain joins TRBV18 to TRBJ2-1, with D maybe TRBD1 (6 bases). The CDR3 length is 16 residues. Germline loops: CDR1 KGHSH, CDR2 LQKENI. V lost 3 bases and J lost 2, with 14 bases in between. DNA of the CDR3: TGTGCCAGCTCACCGCGGACAGCCAACACCTACAATGAGCAGTTCTTC. This gives the protein CASSPRTANTYNEQFF.

This chain uses TRBV9 with TRBJ1-2; a possible D gene is TRBD1 (5 bases). The V gene lost 3 bases and the J gene lost 3 bases, with 9 bases spanning the gap. Germline values: CDR1 SGDLS, CDR2 YYNGEE. The CDR3 runs to 13 residues. The CDR3 nucleotides read TGTGCCAGCAGCGCGGGGGACGACTATGGCTACACCTTC. It codes for CASSAGDDYGYTF.

V is TRBV6-5 and J is TRBJ2-1; 7 nucleotides align to TRBD2. This CDR3 contains 14 residues. Germline CDR1 is MNHEY and CDR2 is SVGAGI. Germline trimming cut 0 bases from V and 8 bases from J; bases unmatched to any gene: 4. CDR3 coding DNA: TGTGCCAGCAGTTACTCGACTGGGGGGGATGAGCAGTTCTTC. Protein: CASSYSTGGDEQFF.

V and J are TRBV5-1 and TRBJ1-2, with D perhaps matching TRBD1 (6 bases). The CDR3 extends over 15 amino acids. V lost 0 bases, J lost 3 bases, and 12 bases lay in between. CDR1 is SGHRS, CDR2 YFSETQ, per germline. The CDR3 here is CASSLEVQGYYGYTF. The DNA of the CDR3 is TGCGCCAGCAGCTTGGAAGTGCAGGGGTACTATGGCTACACCTTC.

At least ten counts were recorded for this clone. This chain links TRBV2 with TRBJ1-6; maybe TRBD1 (6 bases). Deletions cut 10 bases from V and 8 bases from J, with 15 bases between. Germline V CDR1 and CDR2: SNHLY, FYNNEI. CDR3 length: 13 residues. The DNA of the CDR3 is TGTGCCATTAGGGGGGGTGAGGATTCACCCCTCCACTTT. Residues: CAIRGGEDSPLHF.

The chain carries TRBV6-2 or TRBV6-3 and TRBJ2-3; 13 positions match TRBD2. Germline assignment: CDR1 MNHEY and CDR2 SVGEGT. V trimming: 4 bases; J trimming: 5 bases; junction bases outside the gene matches: 6. This CDR3 region has 16 residues. The chain's CDR3 is CASSWALAGGLDTQYF. CDR3 coding DNA: TGTGCCAGCAGTTGGGCACTAGCGGGAGGGTTAGATACGCAGTATTTT.

The genes are TRBV2 and TRBJ2-3; 10 nucleotides align to TRBD2. From germline, CDR1 is SNHLY and CDR2 FYNNEI. The CDR3 sequence is 14 residues long. J lost 7 bases, V lost 6 bases, and 7 bases had no gene match. This CDR3 reads CASSDGTSANTQYF. Written as DNA, the CDR3 is TGTGCCAGCAGCGACGGGACTAGCGCCAATACGCAGTATTTT.

This clone has only a few counts. The J gene is TRBJ1-1, the V gene TRBV5-6; D possibly corresponds to TRBD1 (5 bases). This CDR3 spans 14 amino acids. Deletions cut 2 bases from V and 1 base from J, with 9 bases between. Germline CDR1 SGHDT, CDR2 YYEEEE. CDR3 amino acids: CASSFPTENTEAFF. CDR3 in DNA: TGTGCCAGCAGCTTCCCGACAGAGAACACTGAAGCTTTCTTT.

V is TRBV18 and J is TRBJ2-7, with unresolved D. Trimming removed 2 bases from V and 3 bases from J, with 8 bases in between. This CDR3 is 13 amino acids long. Germline V gives CDR1 KGHSH, CDR2 LQKENI. DNA for the CDR3: TGTGCCAGCTCACCAGGTCAGTTCTACGAGCAGTACTTC. It encodes CASSPGQFYEQYF.

The rearrangement uses TRBV6-1 and TRBJ1-5; D might be TRBD1 (5 bases). This CDR3 region has 17 residues. V was clipped by 2 bases and J by 2 bases, with 16 bases between them. Per the germline V gene, CDR1 is MNHNS and CDR2 is SASEGT. The CDR3 region is CASSEWAGGAGNQPQHF. The CDR3, as DNA: TGTGCCAGCAGTGAATGGGCGGGCGGGGCTGGCAATCAGCCCCAGCATTTT.